The 5 T cell receptor beta chains reported below all come from one sample, sequenced in a study of a mutant IDH1 vaccine in newly diagnosed glioma. Time point here: week 47, end of study. Each dose of the vaccine consisted of 300 ug of mutant IDH1 20-mer peptide, with topical imiquimod. Their antigen targets remain unknown. The data were produced by immunoSEQ multiplex PCR, yet TCRdb's version contains in-frame clones alone and is incomplete. Of tens of thousands of clones detected, roughly 90% appear once; the ten largest clones hold 2.2%. The specimen was PBMCs, collected from a glioma patient whose treatment included an IDH1 peptide vaccine. The receptors were sampled from a man aged 35 to 55 with glioma.

The chain recombines TRBV28 with TRBJ2-7; D unresolved. Trimming removed 3 bases from V and 4 bases from J, with 7 bases in between. The germline gives CDR1 MDHEN, CDR2 SYDVKM. The CDR3 is 12 amino acids. The CDR3 sequence is CASSFRIYEQYF. CDR3 in DNA: TGTGCCAGCAGTTTCCGCATTTACGAGCAGTACTTC.

The chain recombines TRBV11-2 with TRBJ2-7, with D perhaps matching TRBD1 (5 bases). V dropped 0 bases and J dropped 1 base, with 10 bases sitting between them. Germline CDR1 SGHAT, CDR2 FQNNGV. The CDR3 spans 15 residues. CDR3 loop: CASSLDPAGSYEQYV. The CDR3 DNA reads as TGTGCCAGCAGCTTAGATCCGGCAGGGTCCTACGAGCAGTACGTC.

The CDR3 DNA reads TGTGCCAGCAGTGACAGGACAGGACCAAGCTCTGGGGCCAACGTCCTGACTTTC. Protein sequence: CASSDRTGPSSGANVLTF. The chain carries TRBV6-1 and TRBJ2-6, with 7 bases that match TRBD1. The CDR3 loop spans 18 amino acids. Germline V gene data show CDR1 as MNHNS and CDR2 as SASEGT. V shed 3 bases, J shed 0 bases, and the junction held 8 bases outside the gene matches.

The rearrangement links TRBV5-1 to TRBJ1-1; D is undetermined. The CDR3 has 12 amino acids. Germline-derived CDR1 and CDR2 are SGHRS and YFSETQ. V lost 7 bases to trimming and J lost 0 bases, with 7 bases between them. CDR3 sequence (DNA): TGCGCCAGCCGGAAGATGAACACTGAAGCTTTCTTT. Translated, it gives CASRKMNTEAFF.

J is TRBJ2-1 and V is TRBV10-3; D tentatively reads TRBD1 or TRBD2 (5 bases each). Looked up from germline, CDR1 is ENHRY and CDR2 is SYGVKD. Trimming removed 9 bases from V and 5 bases from J, with 17 bases in between. The CDR3 has 14 residues. The CDR3 nucleotides read TGTGCCATATACTCCGGTTGGGGGAACAATGAGCAGTTCTTC. This gives the protein CAIYSGWGNNEQFF.